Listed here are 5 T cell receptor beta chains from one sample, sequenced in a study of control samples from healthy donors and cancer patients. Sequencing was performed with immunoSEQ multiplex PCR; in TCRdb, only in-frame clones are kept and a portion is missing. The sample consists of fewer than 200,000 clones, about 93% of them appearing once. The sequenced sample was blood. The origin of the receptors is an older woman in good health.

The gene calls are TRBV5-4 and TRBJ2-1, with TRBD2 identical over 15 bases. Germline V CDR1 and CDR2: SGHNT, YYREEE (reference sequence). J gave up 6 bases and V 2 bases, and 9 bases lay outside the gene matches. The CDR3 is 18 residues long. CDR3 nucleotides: TGTGCCAGCAGCTTCCCCGGGACTAGCGGGGGGTTGAGCAATGAGCAGTTCTTC. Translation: CASSFPGTSGGLSNEQFF.

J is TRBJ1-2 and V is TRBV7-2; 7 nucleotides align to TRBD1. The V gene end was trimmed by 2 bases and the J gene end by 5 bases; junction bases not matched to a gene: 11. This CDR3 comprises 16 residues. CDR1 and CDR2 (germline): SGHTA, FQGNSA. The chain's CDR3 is CASSLLPRDSNYGYTF. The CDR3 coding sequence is TGTGCCAGCAGCTTACTTCCCCGGGACAGCAATTATGGCTACACCTTC. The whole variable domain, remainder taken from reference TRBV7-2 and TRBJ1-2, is GAGVSQSPSNKVTEKGKDVELRCDPISGHTALYWYRQSLGQGLEFLIYFQGNSAPDKSGLPSDRFSAERTGGSVSTLTIQRTQQEDSAVYLCASSLLPRDSNYGYTFGSGTRLTVV.

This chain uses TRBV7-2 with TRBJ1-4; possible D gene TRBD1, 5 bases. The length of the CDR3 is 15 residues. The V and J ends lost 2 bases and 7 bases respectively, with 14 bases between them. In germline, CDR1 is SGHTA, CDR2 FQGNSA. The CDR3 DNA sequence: TGTGCCAGCAGCTTATGGTCTCAGGGAGGTGAAAAACTGTTTTTT. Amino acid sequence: CASSLWSQGGEKLFF.

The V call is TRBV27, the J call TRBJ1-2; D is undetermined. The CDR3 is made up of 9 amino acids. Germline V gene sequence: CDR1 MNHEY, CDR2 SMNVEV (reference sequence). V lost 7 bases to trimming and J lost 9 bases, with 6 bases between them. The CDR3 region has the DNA TGTGCCAGCAATAGAAGCTACACCTTC. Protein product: CASNRSYTF.

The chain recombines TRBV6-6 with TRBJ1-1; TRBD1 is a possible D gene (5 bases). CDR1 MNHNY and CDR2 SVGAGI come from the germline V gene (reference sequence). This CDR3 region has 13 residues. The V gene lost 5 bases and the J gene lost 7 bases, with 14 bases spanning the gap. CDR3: CASSPRQGDEAFF. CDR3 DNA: TGTGCCAGCAGTCCACGACAAGGGGATGAAGCTTTCTTT.